This T cell receptor (beta chain) was sequenced in a study of shared T cell receptors in the human thymus. Only in-frame clones appear in the TCRdb table, and some are missing; sequencing was by immunoSEQ multiplex PCR. The table has under 850,000 clones, roughly 90% seen once. This sample was shared with a second study, whose subject was human thymus T cells.

Input material: thymocytes. The receptor comes from a boy under two years old with a congenital heart defect.

Here the CDR3 reads CAISEMGQPPYEQYF. The CDR3 DNA sequence: TGTGCCATCAGTGAAATGGGACAGCCACCCTACGAGCAGTACTTC. This chain links TRBV10-3 with TRBJ2-7; TRBD1 aligns across 7 bases. V lost 3 bases, J lost 2 bases, and 7 bases stayed unmatched. Germline-derived CDR1 and CDR2 are ENHRY and SYGVKD. This CDR3 spans 15 amino acids.